The rows below give T cell receptor beta chains drawn from one sample of a study of HIV-infected patients and healthy controls. TCRdb used MiXCR to reprocess the 5' RACE reads, holding one entry per CDR3 protein. The data show roughly 20,000 distinct CDR3 sequences, under 9% seen once. This sample comprised blood, obtained during antiretroviral therapy. The receptors were sampled from an adult with HIV infection. Each CDR3 is given with its conserved first and last residue. D genes are given only for firm matches. Only part of the rows carry a size: once, few, many, or a class if the clone is expanded.

v_gene: TRBV11-2; abundance: many; d_gene: TRBD1; j_gene: TRBJ2-3; CDR3aa: CASSLTGGSDTQYF; CDR3nt: TGTGCCAGCAGCTTAACAGGGGGATCTGATACGCAGTATTTT
v_gene: TRBV5-1; abundance: many; d_gene: TRBD2; j_gene: TRBJ2-4; CDR3aa: CAAIAGGPLAKNIQYF; CDR3nt: TGCGCAGCCATAGCGGGAGGGCCCTTAGCCAAAAACATTCAGTACTTC
v_gene: TRBV20-1; abundance: many; d_gene: TRBD2; j_gene: TRBJ2-2; CDR3aa: CSANQGTSGQNTGELFF; CDR3nt: TGCAGTGCTAATCAGGGGACTAGCGGTCAGAACACCGGGGAGCTGTTTTTT
v_gene: TRBV6-2/TRBV6-3; abundance: NA; d_gene: NA; j_gene: TRBJ2-7; CDR3aa: CASSYEREKDEQYF; CDR3nt: TGTGCCAGCAGTTACGAACGGGAGAAAGACGAGCAGTACTTC
v_gene: TRBV29-1; abundance: many; d_gene: NA; j_gene: TRBJ1-5; CDR3aa: CSVEVGGNQPQHF; CDR3nt: TGCAGCGTTGAAGTGGGAGGAAATCAGCCCCAGCATTTT
v_gene: TRBV5-1; abundance: many; d_gene: NA; j_gene: TRBJ1-1; CDR3aa: CASSLDGANTEAFF; CDR3nt: TGCGCCAGCAGCTTGGACGGAGCAAACACTGAAGCTTTCTTT
v_gene: TRBV7-2; abundance: NA; d_gene: TRBD1; j_gene: TRBJ2-3; CDR3aa: CASSAYRGLGTDTQYF; CDR3nt: TGTGCCAGCAGCGCCTACAGGGGGCTTGGCACAGATACGCAGTATTTT
v_gene: TRBV4-1; abundance: many; d_gene: NA; j_gene: TRBJ1-1; CDR3aa: CASSPQGSEAFF; CDR3nt: TGCGCCAGCAGCCCCCAAGGGAGTGAAGCTTTCTTT
v_gene: TRBV28; abundance: many; d_gene: TRBD1; j_gene: TRBJ2-3; CDR3aa: CASSLWAGGRTDTQYF; CDR3nt: TGTGCCAGCAGTTTATGGGCAGGGGGTAGGACAGATACGCAGTATTTT
v_gene: TRBV6-5; abundance: many; d_gene: NA; j_gene: TRBJ2-7; CDR3aa: CASSYSGSYEQYF; CDR3nt: TGTGCCAGCAGTTACTCGGGCAGCTACGAGCAGTACTTC
v_gene: TRBV4-1; abundance: many; d_gene: NA; j_gene: TRBJ1-3; CDR3aa: CASSQDGGAPSGNTIYF; CDR3nt: TGCGCCAGCAGCCAAGATGGGGGGGCACCTTCTGGAAACACCATATATTTT
v_gene: TRBV4-1; abundance: many; d_gene: NA; j_gene: TRBJ2-3; CDR3aa: CASSRQQASTDTQYF; CDR3nt: TGCGCCAGCAGCCGACAACAGGCAAGCACAGATACGCAGTATTTT
v_gene: TRBV6-1; abundance: NA; d_gene: TRBD1; j_gene: TRBJ2-7; CDR3aa: CASSMTGAHEQYF; CDR3nt: TGTGCCAGCAGCATGACAGGGGCCCACGAGCAGTACTTC
v_gene: TRBV19; abundance: few; d_gene: NA; j_gene: TRBJ1-5; CDR3aa: CASSIIGGNQPQHF; CDR3nt: TGTGCCAGTAGTATAATCGGCGGCAATCAGCCCCAGCATTTT
v_gene: TRBV20-1; abundance: few; d_gene: NA; j_gene: TRBJ1-5; CDR3aa: CSAPFSHSNQPQHF; CDR3nt: TGCAGTGCTCCTTTTAGCCATAGCAATCAGCCCCAGCATTTT
v_gene: TRBV28; abundance: many; d_gene: NA; j_gene: TRBJ1-2; CDR3aa: CASSPLGRGSLNYGYTF; CDR3nt: TGTGCCAGCAGCCCGCTCGGCAGGGGATCTTTGAACTATGGCTACACCTTC
v_gene: TRBV5-1; abundance: many; d_gene: TRBD1; j_gene: TRBJ2-5; CDR3aa: CASSENTGGSETQYF; CDR3nt: TGCGCCAGCAGCGAAAACACAGGGGGCTCGGAGACCCAGTACTTC
v_gene: TRBV28; abundance: few; d_gene: NA; j_gene: TRBJ2-7; CDR3aa: CASSRTEPRGEQYF; CDR3nt: TGTGCCAGCAGTAGGACAGAGCCCCGTGGGGAGCAGTACTTC
v_gene: TRBV19; abundance: many; d_gene: TRBD1; j_gene: TRBJ2-2; CDR3aa: CASSIGFGTGDTGELFF; CDR3nt: TGTGCCAGTAGTATAGGCTTCGGGACAGGGGACACCGGGGAGCTGTTTTTT
v_gene: TRBV19; abundance: many; d_gene: TRBD1; j_gene: TRBJ2-7; CDR3aa: CASSTNRGTYEQYF; CDR3nt: TGTGCCAGTAGTACCAACAGGGGAACCTACGAGCAGTACTTC
v_gene: TRBV29-1; abundance: few; d_gene: NA; j_gene: TRBJ1-5; CDR3aa: CSVRPDSNQPQHF; CDR3nt: TGCAGCGTTAGGCCCGATAGCAATCAGCCCCAGCATTTT
v_gene: TRBV7-9; abundance: once; d_gene: TRBD1; j_gene: TRBJ1-5; CDR3aa: CASSLRDRIFRQPQHF; CDR3nt: TGTGCCAGCAGCTTACGGGACAGGATTTTTCGACAGCCCCAGCATTTT
v_gene: TRBV29-1; abundance: many; d_gene: NA; j_gene: TRBJ2-3; CDR3aa: CSVEPTYQDTQYF; CDR3nt: TGCAGCGTTGAGCCGACTTATCAAGATACGCAGTATTTT
v_gene: TRBV27; abundance: many; d_gene: NA; j_gene: TRBJ2-3; CDR3aa: CASTQRGRTTDTQYF; CDR3nt: TGTGCCAGCACCCAAAGAGGGCGGACCACAGATACGCAGTATTTT
v_gene: TRBV7-9; abundance: NA; d_gene: NA; j_gene: TRBJ2-7; CDR3aa: CVSSPLGVAYEQYF; CDR3nt: TGTGTCAGCAGCCCCCTAGGGGTCGCCTACGAGCAGTACTTC
v_gene: TRBV28; abundance: medium-sized; d_gene: NA; j_gene: TRBJ2-2; CDR3aa: CASSPHRGGTGELFF; CDR3nt: TGTGCCAGCAGTCCCCACAGGGGAGGGACCGGGGAGCTGTTTTTT
v_gene: TRBV3-1; abundance: few; d_gene: NA; j_gene: TRBJ2-6; CDR3aa: CAAELSGANVLTF; CDR3nt: TGTGCCGCAGAACTCTCTGGGGCCAACGTCCTGACTTTC
v_gene: TRBV28; abundance: NA; d_gene: NA; j_gene: TRBJ2-7; CDR3aa: CASSFDQQYEQYF; CDR3nt: TGTGCCAGCAGTTTCGATCAGCAGTACGAGCAGTACTTC
v_gene: TRBV7-3; abundance: many; d_gene: TRBD1; j_gene: TRBJ2-2; CDR3aa: CASRGQGARNTGELFF; CDR3nt: TGTGCCAGCAGGGGACAGGGGGCGCGGAACACCGGGGAGCTGTTTTTT
v_gene: TRBV7-8; abundance: many; d_gene: TRBD1; j_gene: TRBJ1-6; CDR3aa: CASSFPTGGNSPLHF; CDR3nt: TGTGCCAGCAGCTTCCCGACAGGGGGAAATTCACCCCTCCACTTT
v_gene: TRBV6-5; abundance: many; d_gene: NA; j_gene: TRBJ2-7; CDR3aa: CASSPVDGPYEQYF; CDR3nt: TGTGCCAGCAGTCCAGTCGACGGGCCCTACGAGCAGTACTTC
v_gene: TRBV7-9; abundance: many; d_gene: NA; j_gene: TRBJ2-7; CDR3aa: CASSLEVGFPGQYF; CDR3nt: TGTGCCAGCAGCTTAGAGGTGGGATTCCCCGGTCAGTACTTC
v_gene: TRBV10-3; abundance: many; d_gene: NA; j_gene: TRBJ2-7; CDR3aa: CAISGPSSQSTYEQYF; CDR3nt: TGTGCCATCAGTGGGCCTTCGAGCCAATCAACCTACGAGCAGTACTTC
v_gene: TRBV7-8; abundance: many; d_gene: NA; j_gene: TRBJ2-7; CDR3aa: CASSLSVYEQYF; CDR3nt: TGTGCCAGCAGCTTAAGCGTCTACGAGCAGTACTTC
v_gene: TRBV5-1; abundance: many; d_gene: NA; j_gene: TRBJ1-1; CDR3aa: CASSLVLGMNTEAFF; CDR3nt: TGCGCCAGCAGCTTGGTGCTGGGGATGAACACTGAAGCTTTCTTT
v_gene: TRBV11-2; abundance: many; d_gene: TRBD2; j_gene: TRBJ2-1; CDR3aa: CASSSGLAGSDEQFF; CDR3nt: TGTGCCAGCAGCTCGGGACTAGCGGGATCGGATGAGCAGTTCTTC
v_gene: TRBV7-9; abundance: many; d_gene: NA; j_gene: TRBJ1-2; CDR3aa: CASSLTQGIYGYTF; CDR3nt: TGTGCCAGCAGCTTAACACAGGGCATCTATGGCTACACCTTC
v_gene: TRBV28; abundance: few; d_gene: NA; j_gene: TRBJ2-3; CDR3aa: CASSLPGTDTQYF; CDR3nt: TGTGCCAGCAGTTTGCCCGGCACAGATACGCAGTATTTT
v_gene: TRBV6-2/TRBV6-3; abundance: many; d_gene: TRBD1; j_gene: TRBJ1-1; CDR3aa: CASSYSRQGETEAFF; CDR3nt: TGTGCCAGCAGTTACTCGAGACAGGGGGAGACTGAAGCTTTCTTT
v_gene: TRBV20-1; abundance: many; d_gene: NA; j_gene: TRBJ1-5; CDR3aa: CSAINALYSNQPQHF; CDR3nt: TGCAGTGCTATCAATGCCCTTTATAGCAATCAGCCCCAGCATTTT
v_gene: TRBV5-1; abundance: many; d_gene: TRBD2; j_gene: TRBJ2-1; CDR3aa: CASSFSSGAPPYNEQFF; CDR3nt: TGCGCCAGCAGCTTCTCTAGCGGGGCCCCCCCTTACAATGAGCAGTTCTTC
v_gene: TRBV6-6; abundance: many; d_gene: NA; j_gene: TRBJ2-7; CDR3aa: CASSPDFYEQYF; CDR3nt: TGTGCCAGCAGTCCCGACTTCTACGAGCAGTACTTC
v_gene: TRBV5-1; abundance: many; d_gene: NA; j_gene: TRBJ2-5; CDR3aa: CASSLRTEAFGTQYF; CDR3nt: TGCGCCAGCAGCTTGAGAACGGAAGCCTTTGGGACCCAGTACTTC
v_gene: TRBV11-1; abundance: many; d_gene: TRBD1; j_gene: TRBJ2-5; CDR3aa: CASSRQGVVQETQYF; CDR3nt: TGTGCCAGCAGCCGTCAGGGGGTGGTGCAAGAGACCCAGTACTTC
v_gene: TRBV2; abundance: many; d_gene: NA; j_gene: TRBJ2-3; CDR3aa: CASSDRSPSTDTQYF; CDR3nt: TGTGCCAGCAGTGATCGCTCCCCAAGCACAGATACGCAGTATTTT
v_gene: TRBV5-1; abundance: many; d_gene: TRBD1; j_gene: TRBJ1-1; CDR3aa: CASSASTGGTEAFF; CDR3nt: TGCGCCAGCAGCGCCTCGACAGGGGGGACTGAAGCTTTCTTT
v_gene: TRBV9; abundance: many; d_gene: TRBD2; j_gene: TRBJ2-1; CDR3aa: CASSVGTSGRGEQFF; CDR3nt: TGTGCCAGCAGCGTAGGTACTAGCGGGAGAGGTGAGCAGTTCTTC
v_gene: TRBV7-8; abundance: many; d_gene: TRBD1; j_gene: TRBJ1-5; CDR3aa: CASSVYRGGQPQHF; CDR3nt: TGTGCCAGCAGCGTCTACAGGGGAGGACAGCCCCAGCATTTT
v_gene: TRBV19; abundance: many; d_gene: NA; j_gene: TRBJ1-5; CDR3aa: CASSIEGGRGQPQHF; CDR3nt: TGTGCCAGTAGTATAGAGGGGGGCCGGGGGCAGCCCCAGCATTTT
v_gene: TRBV12-3/TRBV12-4; abundance: NA; d_gene: NA; j_gene: TRBJ2-7; CDR3aa: CASSSPGQPYEQYF; CDR3nt: TGTGCCAGCAGTTCCCCGGGGCAGCCCTACGAGCAGTACTTC
v_gene: TRBV29-1; abundance: many; d_gene: NA; j_gene: TRBJ1-1; CDR3aa: CSVGGVDTEAFF; CDR3nt: TGCAGCGTTGGGGGGGTCGACACTGAAGCTTTCTTT
v_gene: TRBV6-1; abundance: many; d_gene: TRBD1; j_gene: TRBJ2-4; CDR3aa: CASSVGQGELAKNIQYF; CDR3nt: TGTGCCAGCAGTGTGGGACAGGGCGAGCTAGCCAAAAACATTCAGTACTTC
v_gene: TRBV7-9; abundance: NA; d_gene: TRBD1; j_gene: TRBJ1-2; CDR3aa: CASSSQTGGYGYTF; CDR3nt: TGTGCCAGCAGCTCTCAGACAGGGGGCTATGGCTACACCTTC
v_gene: TRBV28; abundance: many; d_gene: NA; j_gene: TRBJ2-1; CDR3aa: CASWAGHNEQFF; CDR3nt: TGTGCCAGCTGGGCGGGTCACAATGAGCAGTTCTTC
v_gene: TRBV5-4; abundance: many; d_gene: NA; j_gene: TRBJ1-4; CDR3aa: CASSPGTLDEKLFF; CDR3nt: TGTGCCAGCAGCCCAGGGACATTGGATGAAAAACTGTTTTTT